This section outlines one T cell receptor beta chain sequence together with its context. Its antigen is currently not known. Base-call qualities are not available, and no considerably larger clone is one nucleotide away. Sequences MGHRA (CDR1) and YSYEKL (CDR2) are obtained from the germline V gene. V is reduced by 1 base and J by 1 base, leaving a spacing of 14 bases between them. Inclusive of the bounding cysteine and phenylalanine, the CDR3 is 17 residues long. The only DNA kept is the CDR3, 51 bases in frame from the first base. These data originate in a study of T cells of healthy individuals (dated by TCRdb to the late 2010s). The library was made by 5' RACE. The instrument given in TCRdb is Illumina MiSeq. TCRdb itself trimmed the public reads at Q25 with fastp, ran MiXCR and retained productive beta chains. Entries are consolidated by CDR3 protein sequence, retaining the most common genes and DNA. The sample data list around 63,000 distinct CDR3 sequences, and around 16% of these were observed just once. In total, the top ten clones hold around 5.1% of the sample.

The sequence joins TRBV4-1 to TRBJ1-5, and TRBD1 may be the D gene, going by 6 matching bases. The sequence derives from a human donor in good health. The nucleotides are TGCGCCAGCAGCCAAGGGGGGGGGGGCTTGAGCAATCAGCCCCAGCATTTT. It is translated as CASSQGGGGLSNQPQHF.